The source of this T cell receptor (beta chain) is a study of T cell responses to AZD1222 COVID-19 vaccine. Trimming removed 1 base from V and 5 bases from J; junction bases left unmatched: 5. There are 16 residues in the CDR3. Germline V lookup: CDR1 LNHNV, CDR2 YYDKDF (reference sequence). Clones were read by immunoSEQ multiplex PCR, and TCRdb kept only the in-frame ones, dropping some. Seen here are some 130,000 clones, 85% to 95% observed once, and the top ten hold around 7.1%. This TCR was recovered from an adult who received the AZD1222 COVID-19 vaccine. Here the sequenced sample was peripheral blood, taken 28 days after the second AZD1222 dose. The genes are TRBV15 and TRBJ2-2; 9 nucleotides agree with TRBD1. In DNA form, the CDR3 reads TGTGCCACCAGCAGAGGGGGACAGGGTAGGACCGGGGAGCTGTTTTTT. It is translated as CATSRGGQGRTGELFF.